The clone carrying this TCR beta chain was seen more than once but under ten times. What it binds is not known. The CDR3 sequence is 16 residues long. The ends lost 3 bases at V and 6 bases at J; junction bases unmatched: 10. The germline CDR1 and CDR2 sequences are MGHRA and YSYEKL. The data belong to a study of cytomegalovirus exposure and HLA in healthy donors. General study points: The study listed approximately 170 cytomegalovirus-associated TCR beta chains.

Primers: 60 Vbeta forward and 13 Jbeta reverse. Clones were read by immunoSEQ multiplex PCR, and TCRdb kept only the in-frame ones, dropping some. The table has around 160,000 clones, 55% to 80% seen once. The chain uses TRBV4-1 and TRBJ1-4; 7 bases are shared with TRBD1. The sample comprised PBMCs. This receptor was obtained from a woman younger than 30 in good health and CMV-seropositive. Here the CDR3 reads CASSHPPTGMDEKLFF. The CDR3 nucleotides are TGCGCCAGCAGCCATCCACCGACAGGGATGGATGAAAAACTGTTTTTT.